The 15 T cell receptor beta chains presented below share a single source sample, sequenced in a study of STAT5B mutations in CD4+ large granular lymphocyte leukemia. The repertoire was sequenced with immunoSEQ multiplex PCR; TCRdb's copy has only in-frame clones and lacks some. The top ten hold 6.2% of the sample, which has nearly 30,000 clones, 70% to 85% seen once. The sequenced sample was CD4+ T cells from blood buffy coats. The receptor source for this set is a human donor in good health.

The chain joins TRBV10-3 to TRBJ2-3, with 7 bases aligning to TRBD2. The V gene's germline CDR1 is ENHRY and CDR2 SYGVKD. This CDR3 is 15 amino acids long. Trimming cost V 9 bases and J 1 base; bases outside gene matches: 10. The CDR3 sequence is CAIKSRGVGTDTQYF. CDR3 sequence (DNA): TGTGCCATTAAGTCCCGGGGGGTGGGCACAGATACGCAGTATTTT.

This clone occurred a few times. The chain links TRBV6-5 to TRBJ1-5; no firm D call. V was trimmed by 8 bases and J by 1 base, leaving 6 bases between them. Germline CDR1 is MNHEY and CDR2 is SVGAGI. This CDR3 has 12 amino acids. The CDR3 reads CASGLSNQPQHF. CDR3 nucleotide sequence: TGTGCCAGCGGGCTGAGCAATCAGCCCCAGCATTTT.

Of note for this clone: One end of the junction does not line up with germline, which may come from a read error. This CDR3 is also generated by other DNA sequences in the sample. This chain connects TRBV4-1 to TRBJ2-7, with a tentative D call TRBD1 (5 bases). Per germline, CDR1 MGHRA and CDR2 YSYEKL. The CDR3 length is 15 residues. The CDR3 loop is CASREGAAKSYEQYF. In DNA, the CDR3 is TGCGCTAGCAGGGAAGGGGCTGCGAAATCCTACGAGCAGTACTTC.

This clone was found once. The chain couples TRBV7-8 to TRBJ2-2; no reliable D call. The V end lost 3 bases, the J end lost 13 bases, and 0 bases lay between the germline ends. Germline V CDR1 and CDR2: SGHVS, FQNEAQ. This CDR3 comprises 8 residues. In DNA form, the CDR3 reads TGTGCCAGCAGCTTGCTGTTTTTT. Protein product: CASSLLFF.

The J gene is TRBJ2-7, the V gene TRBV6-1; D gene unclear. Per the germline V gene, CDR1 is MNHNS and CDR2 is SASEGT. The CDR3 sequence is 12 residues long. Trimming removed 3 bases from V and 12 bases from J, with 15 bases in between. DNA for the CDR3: TGTGCCAGCAGTGACCCGCTGTGGAAGTGGTACTTC. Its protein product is CASSDPLWKWYF.

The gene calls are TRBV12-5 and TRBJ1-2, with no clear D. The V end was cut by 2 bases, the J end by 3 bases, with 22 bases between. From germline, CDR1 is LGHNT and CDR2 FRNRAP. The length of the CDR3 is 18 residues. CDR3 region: CASGLTTAARGTDYGYTF. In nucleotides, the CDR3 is TGTGCTAGTGGTTTGACCACCGCTGCCCGGGGAACGGACTATGGCTACACCTTC.

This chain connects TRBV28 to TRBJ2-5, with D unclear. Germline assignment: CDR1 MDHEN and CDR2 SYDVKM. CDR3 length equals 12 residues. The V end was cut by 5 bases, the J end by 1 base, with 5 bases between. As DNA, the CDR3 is TGTGCCAGCAGTCAAATCCAAGAGACCCAGTACTTC. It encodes CASSQIQETQYF.

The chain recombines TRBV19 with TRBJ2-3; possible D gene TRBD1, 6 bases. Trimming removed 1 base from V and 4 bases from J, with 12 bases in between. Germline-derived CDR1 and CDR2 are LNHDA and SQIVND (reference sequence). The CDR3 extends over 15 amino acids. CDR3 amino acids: CASSIARGEADTQYF. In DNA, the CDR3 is TGTGCCAGTAGTATAGCCAGGGGAGAGGCAGATACGCAGTATTTT.

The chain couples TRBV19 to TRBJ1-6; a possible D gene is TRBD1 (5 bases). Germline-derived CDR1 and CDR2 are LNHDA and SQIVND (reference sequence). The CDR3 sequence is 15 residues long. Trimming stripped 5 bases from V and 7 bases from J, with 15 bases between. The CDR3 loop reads CASSSPGGGNSPLHF. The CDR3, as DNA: TGTGCCAGTAGTTCACCCGGGGGAGGGAATTCACCCCTCCACTTT.

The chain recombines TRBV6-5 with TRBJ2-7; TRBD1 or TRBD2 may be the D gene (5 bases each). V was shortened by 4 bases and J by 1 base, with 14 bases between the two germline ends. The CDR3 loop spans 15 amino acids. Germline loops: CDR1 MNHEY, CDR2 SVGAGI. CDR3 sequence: CASSSPGRRSYEQYF. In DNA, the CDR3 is TGTGCCAGCAGTTCACCGGGACGTAGGTCCTACGAGCAGTACTTC.

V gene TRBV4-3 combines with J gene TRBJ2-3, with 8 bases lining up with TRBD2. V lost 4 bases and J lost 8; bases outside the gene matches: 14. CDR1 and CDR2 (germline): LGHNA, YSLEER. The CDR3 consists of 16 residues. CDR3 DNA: TGCGCCAGCAGCCGGGCCGCAGCGGGGGCGGGCGGTACGCAGTATTTT. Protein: CASSRAAAGAGGTQYF.

CDR3 sequence: CASSSGSTGNYGYTF. The CDR3 coding sequence is TGTGCCAGCAGCTCTGGGTCGACAGGGAACTATGGCTACACCTTC. This sequence joins TRBV28 and TRBJ1-2; 7 nucleotides match TRBD1. The CDR3 runs to 15 residues. Germline lookup yields CDR1 MDHEN and CDR2 SYDVKM. Trimming at V came to 6 bases and at J to 2 bases, leaving 9 bases not matched to a gene.

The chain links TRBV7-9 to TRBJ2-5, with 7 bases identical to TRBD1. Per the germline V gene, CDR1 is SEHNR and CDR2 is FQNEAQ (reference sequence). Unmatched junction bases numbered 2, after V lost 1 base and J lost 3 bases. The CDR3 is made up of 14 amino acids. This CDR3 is CASSLVQGKETQYF. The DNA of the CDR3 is TGTGCCAGCAGCTTAGTACAGGGGAAAGAGACCCAGTACTTC.

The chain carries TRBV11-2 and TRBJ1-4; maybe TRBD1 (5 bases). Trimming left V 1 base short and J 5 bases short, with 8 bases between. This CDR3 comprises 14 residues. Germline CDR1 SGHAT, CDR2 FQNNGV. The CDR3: CASSLVGENEKLFF. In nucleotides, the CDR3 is TGTGCCAGCAGCTTAGTGGGGGAAAATGAAAAACTGTTTTTT.

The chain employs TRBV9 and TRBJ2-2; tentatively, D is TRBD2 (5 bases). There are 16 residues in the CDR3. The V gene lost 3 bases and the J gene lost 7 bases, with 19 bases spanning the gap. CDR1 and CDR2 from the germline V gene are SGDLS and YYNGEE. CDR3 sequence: CASSALGSWVGGELFF. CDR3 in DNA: TGTGCCAGCAGCGCTCTGGGGAGTTGGGTAGGCGGGGAGCTGTTTTTT.